The present T cell receptor (beta chain) was sequenced within a study of shared clonotypes between healthy human individuals. Study-wide results and caveats: Non-shared clonotypes were found to have lower generation probabilities than the clonotypes that were shared by all four of the sorted-subset donors.

The assay ran at deep level. Sequenced by immunoSEQ multiplex PCR; TCRdb stores in-frame clones only, minus some. Altogether roughly 1,600,000 clones are present, 97% to 99% being singletons, with the ten largest covering roughly 0.35%. Those who donated, Caucasian adults without exception, all lived in Nashville, Tennessee. This clone occurred a few times. As yet, its antigen is unknown. Sample: naive CD4+ T cells sorted from blood. Regarding subset: CD45RA+ positively selected. The source is a man younger than 40 in good health.

The CDR3, as DNA: TGTGCCAGTACTAGTCGAGGGGCTCAGCCCCAGCATTTT. Translated, it gives CASTSRGAQPQHF. This chain joins TRBV19 and TRBJ1-5; weak D call: TRBD1 (5 bases). V gave up 7 bases and J gave up 6 bases, with 13 bases separating them. CDR1 and CDR2 from the germline V gene are LNHDA and SQIVND (reference sequence). The CDR3 runs 13 residues.